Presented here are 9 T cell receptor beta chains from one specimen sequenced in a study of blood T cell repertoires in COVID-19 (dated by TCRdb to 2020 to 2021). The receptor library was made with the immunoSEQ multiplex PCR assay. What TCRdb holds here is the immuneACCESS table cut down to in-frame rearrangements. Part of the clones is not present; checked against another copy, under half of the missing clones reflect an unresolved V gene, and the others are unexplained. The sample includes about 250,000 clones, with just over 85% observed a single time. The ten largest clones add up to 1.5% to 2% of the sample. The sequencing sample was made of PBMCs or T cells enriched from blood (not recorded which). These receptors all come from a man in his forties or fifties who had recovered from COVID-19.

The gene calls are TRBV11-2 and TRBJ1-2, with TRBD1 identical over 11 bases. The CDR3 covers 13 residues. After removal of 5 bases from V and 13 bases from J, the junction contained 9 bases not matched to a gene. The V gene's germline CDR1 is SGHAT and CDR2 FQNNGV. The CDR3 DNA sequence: TGTGCCAGCAGCCTAGCGGGACAGGGGGAACCCACCTTC. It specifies CASSLAGQGEPTF. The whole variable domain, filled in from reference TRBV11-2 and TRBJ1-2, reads EAGVAQSPRYKIIEKRQSVAFWCNPISGHATLYWYQQILGQGPKLLIQFQNNGVVDDSQLPKDRFSAERLKGVDSTLKIQPAKLEDSAVYLCASSLAGQGEPTFGSGTRLTVV.

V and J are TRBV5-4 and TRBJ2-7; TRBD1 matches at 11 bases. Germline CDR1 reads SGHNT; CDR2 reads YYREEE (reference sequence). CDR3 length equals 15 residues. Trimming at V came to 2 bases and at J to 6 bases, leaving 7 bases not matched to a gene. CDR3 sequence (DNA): TGTGCCAGCAGCTTTACGGGACAGGGGGTAAGCGAGCAGTACTTC. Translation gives CASSFTGQGVSEQYF.

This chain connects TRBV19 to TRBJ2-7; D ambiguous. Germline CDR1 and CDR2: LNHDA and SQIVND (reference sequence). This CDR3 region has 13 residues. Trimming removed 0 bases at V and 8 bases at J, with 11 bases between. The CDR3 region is CASSIDSRVQQYF. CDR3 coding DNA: TGTGCCAGTAGTATAGATTCACGAGTCCAGCAGTACTTC.

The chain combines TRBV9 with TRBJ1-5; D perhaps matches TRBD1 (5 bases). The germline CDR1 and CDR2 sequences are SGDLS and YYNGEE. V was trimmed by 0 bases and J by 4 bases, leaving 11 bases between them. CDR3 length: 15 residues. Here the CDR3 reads CASSVVGQGNQPQHF. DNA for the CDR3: TGTGCCAGCAGCGTAGTCGGGCAGGGAAATCAGCCCCAGCATTTT. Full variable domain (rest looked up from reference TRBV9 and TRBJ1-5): DSGVTQTPKHLITATGQRVTLRCSPRSGDLSVYWYQQSLDQGLQFLIQYYNGEERAKGNILERFSAQQFPDLHSELNLSSLELGDSALYFCASSVVGQGNQPQHFGDGTRLSIL.

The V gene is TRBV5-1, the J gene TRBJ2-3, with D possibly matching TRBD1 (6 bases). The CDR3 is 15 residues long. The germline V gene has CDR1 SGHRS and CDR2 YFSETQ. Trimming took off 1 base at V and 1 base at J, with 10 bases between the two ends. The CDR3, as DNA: TGCGCCAGCAGCTTGTTTTCAGGGGGCACAGATACGCAGTATTTT. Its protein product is CASSLFSGGTDTQYF.

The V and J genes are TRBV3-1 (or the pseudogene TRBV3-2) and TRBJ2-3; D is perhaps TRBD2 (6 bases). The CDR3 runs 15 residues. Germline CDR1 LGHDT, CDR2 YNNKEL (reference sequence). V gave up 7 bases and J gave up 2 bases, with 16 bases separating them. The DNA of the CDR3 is TGTGCCAGCACCGAGACGGACTACCACACAGATACGCAGTATTTT. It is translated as CASTETDYHTDTQYF.

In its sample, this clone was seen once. The CDR3: CASSGGPGDKTQYF. The CDR3 DNA reads as TGCGCCAGCAGCGGGGGACCGGGAGATAAGACCCAGTACTTC. The chain links TRBV5-1 to TRBJ2-5; D is perhaps TRBD2 (6 bases). The germline gives CDR1 SGHRS, CDR2 YFSETQ. This CDR3 contains 14 residues. Trimming left V 4 bases short and J 6 bases short, with 16 bases between.

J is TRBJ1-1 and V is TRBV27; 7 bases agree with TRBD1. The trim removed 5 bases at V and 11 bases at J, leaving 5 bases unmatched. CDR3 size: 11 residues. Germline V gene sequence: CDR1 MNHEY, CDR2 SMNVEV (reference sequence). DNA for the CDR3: TGTGCCAGCAGTGTACAGGGGACGGCTTTCTTT. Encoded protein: CASSVQGTAFF.

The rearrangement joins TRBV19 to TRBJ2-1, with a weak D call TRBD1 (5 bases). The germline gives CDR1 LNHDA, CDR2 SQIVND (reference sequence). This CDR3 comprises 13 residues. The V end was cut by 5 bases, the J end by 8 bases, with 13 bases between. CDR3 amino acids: CASSSGRVDEQFF. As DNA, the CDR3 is TGTGCCAGTAGTTCAGGCAGGGTCGATGAGCAGTTCTTC. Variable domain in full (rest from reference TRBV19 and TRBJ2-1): DGGITQSPKYLFRKEGQNVTLSCEQNLNHDAMYWYRQDPGQGLRLIYYSQIVNDFQKGDIAEGYSVSREKKESFPLTVTSAQKNPTAFYLCASSSGRVDEQFFGPGTRLTVL.